These T cell receptor beta chains were read from a single sample in a study of T-cell memory formation after mild COVID-19. Via MiXCR, TCRdb re-called the 5' RACE reads, giving one row per CDR3 protein. The sample includes roughly 50,000 distinct CDR3 sequences, roughly 9.5% of them seen just once. Sequences were obtained from PBMCs or a T cell subset sorted from them (not recorded which). Receptor source: a man aged 18-30 years who had mild COVID-19 (a few samples of this study predate the infection). Cell type and time point are not known. CDR3s include the opening cysteine and the closing phenylalanine or tryptophan. D genes are given only for firm matches. Clone size is not always given. Where it is, it says once, few, many or a class for expanded clones.

v_gene: TRBV10-3; d_gene: .; abundance: .; j_gene: TRBJ1-6; CDR3nt: TGTGCCATCGGTCCCCAGCCCGCTGTTCTGCCCCTCCACTTT; CDR3aa: CAIGPQPAVLPLHF
v_gene: TRBV9; d_gene: .; abundance: .; j_gene: TRBJ1-1; CDR3nt: TGTGCCAGCAGCGTAGGCGGTTCCGAAATGAACACTGAAGCTTTCTTT; CDR3aa: CASSVGGSEMNTEAFF
v_gene: TRBV5-1; d_gene: TRBD2; abundance: .; j_gene: TRBJ2-5; CDR3nt: TGCGCCAGCAGCATCGGACTAGCGGGGGGAGAAGAGACCCAGTACTTC; CDR3aa: CASSIGLAGGEETQYF
v_gene: TRBV2; d_gene: .; abundance: many; j_gene: TRBJ2-1; CDR3nt: TGTGCCAGCAGTGCGACTTACAATGAGCAGTTCTTC; CDR3aa: CASSATYNEQFF
v_gene: TRBV5-1; d_gene: .; abundance: few; j_gene: TRBJ2-2; CDR3nt: TGCGCCAGCACAGGCGGGACGAACACCGGGGAGCTGTTTTTT; CDR3aa: CASTGGTNTGELFF
v_gene: TRBV7-8; d_gene: .; abundance: many; j_gene: TRBJ2-7; CDR3nt: TGTGCCAGCAGCTTAAGGGGTGACTACGAGCAGTACTTC; CDR3aa: CASSLRGDYEQYF
v_gene: TRBV7-2; d_gene: .; abundance: few; j_gene: TRBJ1-2; CDR3nt: TGTGCCAGCAGCGTGGACAGAGAGTATGGCTACACCTTC; CDR3aa: CASSVDREYGYTF
v_gene: TRBV27; d_gene: TRBD1; abundance: few; j_gene: TRBJ2-7; CDR3nt: TGTGCCAGCAATAAACAGGGGGCGGGCGAGCAGTACTTC; CDR3aa: CASNKQGAGEQYF
v_gene: TRBV7-2; d_gene: TRBD1; abundance: few; j_gene: TRBJ2-1; CDR3nt: TGTGCCAGCAGCGACCAGCCAACAGGGACAGGCAATGAGCAGTTCTTC; CDR3aa: CASSDQPTGTGNEQFF
v_gene: TRBV7-3; d_gene: .; abundance: few; j_gene: TRBJ2-2; CDR3nt: TGTGCCAGCAAGGGAGGAGGGACTAACACCGGGGAGCTGTTTTTT; CDR3aa: CASKGGGTNTGELFF
v_gene: TRBV5-1; d_gene: TRBD1; abundance: few; j_gene: TRBJ1-6; CDR3nt: TGCGCCAGCAGCTTGGCGGGACAGGGTAATTCACCCCTCCACTTT; CDR3aa: CASSLAGQGNSPLHF
v_gene: TRBV5-5; d_gene: TRBD2; abundance: .; j_gene: TRBJ2-1; CDR3nt: TGTGCCAGCAGCTTGTCACCTAGCGGGGGGGCCCGGGAGCAGTTCTTC; CDR3aa: CASSLSPSGGAREQFF
v_gene: TRBV6-2/TRBV6-3; d_gene: .; abundance: few; j_gene: TRBJ2-3; CDR3nt: TGTGCCAGCAGTTACTCCCCAGAGGCAGATACGCAGTATTTT; CDR3aa: CASSYSPEADTQYF
v_gene: TRBV4-3; d_gene: .; abundance: medium-sized; j_gene: TRBJ2-2; CDR3nt: TGCGCCAGCAGCCAAGAATCTCCGCAGGCCGGGGAGCTGTTTTTT; CDR3aa: CASSQESPQAGELFF
v_gene: TRBV10-3; d_gene: .; abundance: .; j_gene: TRBJ1-6; CDR3nt: TGTGCCATCAGTGACGGCACCGTAGATTCACCCCTCCACTTT; CDR3aa: CAISDGTVDSPLHF
v_gene: TRBV7-6; d_gene: .; abundance: few; j_gene: TRBJ1-3; CDR3nt: TGTGCCAGCAGCTTAGTTCCGAACACCATATATTTT; CDR3aa: CASSLVPNTIYF
v_gene: TRBV10-3; d_gene: TRBD1; abundance: few; j_gene: TRBJ2-7; CDR3nt: TGTGCCACGCTTAGAGGACAGGGGGTCCACGAGCAGTACTTC; CDR3aa: CATLRGQGVHEQYF
v_gene: TRBV5-1; d_gene: .; abundance: many; j_gene: TRBJ1-3; CDR3nt: TGCGCCAGCAGCTGGGACGGAGCTGGAAACACCATATATTTT; CDR3aa: CASSWDGAGNTIYF
v_gene: TRBV4-1; d_gene: .; abundance: many; j_gene: TRBJ1-2; CDR3nt: TGCGCCAGCAGCCAAGGCACCGGGGGGAACTATGGCTACACCTTC; CDR3aa: CASSQGTGGNYGYTF
v_gene: TRBV7-2; d_gene: TRBD2; abundance: few; j_gene: TRBJ2-5; CDR3nt: TGTGCCAGCAGCTTCCAAGCGGGGGGCCAACAAGAGACCCAGTACTTC; CDR3aa: CASSFQAGGQQETQYF
v_gene: TRBV7-9; d_gene: .; abundance: few; j_gene: TRBJ1-2; CDR3nt: TGTGCCAGCAGCGGGGAAAACTATGGCTACACCTTC; CDR3aa: CASSGENYGYTF
v_gene: TRBV12-3/TRBV12-4; d_gene: .; abundance: few; j_gene: TRBJ2-3; CDR3nt: TGTGCCAGCAGCCCAACAGGGATCCCAGATACGCAGTATTTT; CDR3aa: CASSPTGIPDTQYF
v_gene: TRBV7-8; d_gene: .; abundance: .; j_gene: TRBJ1-5; CDR3nt: TGTGCCAGCAGCTTTGGGTATGGTCAGCCCCAGCATTTT; CDR3aa: CASSFGYGQPQHF
v_gene: TRBV9; d_gene: .; abundance: .; j_gene: TRBJ1-2; CDR3nt: TGTGCCAGCAGCCCCCAGGAGGGGGGGTACTATGGCTACACCTTC; CDR3aa: CASSPQEGGYYGYTF
v_gene: TRBV6-2/TRBV6-3; d_gene: .; abundance: .; j_gene: TRBJ2-7; CDR3nt: TGTGCCAGCAGCCAGACAACGGCCTACGAGCAGTACTTC; CDR3aa: CASSQTTAYEQYF
v_gene: TRBV19; d_gene: .; abundance: .; j_gene: TRBJ1-1; CDR3nt: TGTGCCAGTAGTCCGACAGACAGTCGGGCTCCTGAAGCTTTCTTT; CDR3aa: CASSPTDSRAPEAFF
v_gene: TRBV5-5; d_gene: TRBD2; abundance: many; j_gene: TRBJ2-3; CDR3nt: TGTGCCAGCAGCCCTGTCTCGGGGGGGCGGGATACGCAGTATTTT; CDR3aa: CASSPVSGGRDTQYF